The 20 T cell receptor beta chains given below trace back to one sample, sequenced in a study of control samples from healthy donors and cancer patients. Method: immunoSEQ multiplex PCR; TCRdb's copy keeps in-frame clones and lacks some. The sample gives under 85,000 clones, 80% to 90% of which show up once; 9.5% to 13% is in the top ten. Input material: PBMCs. Every receptor here comes from a man aged 55-75 years with head and neck cancer.

In the case of this clone: The sample has other DNA sequences that encode this CDR3 too. CDR3 region: CASRGQETQYF. As DNA, the CDR3 is TGCGCCAGCAGGGGGCAAGAGACCCAGTACTTC. The chain joins TRBV5-1 to TRBJ2-5; D gene uncertain. V gave up 5 bases and J gave up 2 bases, with 4 bases separating them. Germline CDR1 SGHRS, CDR2 YFSETQ. The CDR3 runs 11 residues.

This chain uses TRBV6-5 with TRBJ1-1; D not certain. The length of the CDR3 is 16 residues. Germline V gene sequence: CDR1 MNHEY, CDR2 SVGAGI. V shed 0 bases and J shed 2 bases, with 13 bases lying between them. The CDR3 nucleotides read TGTGCCAGCAGTTACTCGACGCCCAGCCCAAACACTGAAGCTTTCTTT. Its protein is CASSYSTPSPNTEAFF.

The J gene is TRBJ2-5, the V gene TRBV5-6; D is possibly TRBD1 (5 bases). This CDR3 region has 14 residues. Trimming pared 0 bases from V and 2 bases from J, leaving 8 bases between. Germline CDR1 reads SGHDT; CDR2 reads YYEEEE. CDR3 in DNA: TGTGCCAGCAGCTTGGTAACAGGACAAGAGACCCAGTACTTC. It codes for CASSLVTGQETQYF.

In this sample, this clone turned up a few times. The rearrangement links TRBV10-3 to TRBJ2-1; 9 nucleotides align to TRBD2. The V segment lost 6 bases and the J segment 2 bases; nucleotides outside the gene matches: 8. This CDR3 is built from 16 residues. From germline, CDR1 is ENHRY and CDR2 SYGVKD. CDR3 sequence: CAISRISGRTYNEQFF. As DNA, the CDR3 is TGTGCCATCAGCCGCATAAGCGGGAGGACCTACAATGAGCAGTTCTTC.

This sequence joins TRBV19 and TRBJ1-4, with D uncertain. Between the trimmed V and J ends, which lost 0 bases and 4 bases, there was a span of 6 bases. The CDR3 consists of 14 residues. Germline values: CDR1 LNHDA, CDR2 SQIVND (reference sequence). CDR3 sequence: CASSIEGFNEKLFF. The CDR3 DNA reads TGTGCCAGTAGTATAGAAGGGTTTAATGAAAAACTGTTTTTT.

This clone was counted between two and nine times. The chain employs TRBV10-1 and TRBJ1-4; D is unresolved. The CDR3 consists of 15 residues. The germline gives CDR1 WNHNN, CDR2 SYGVQD (reference sequence). Deletions cut 3 bases from V and 4 bases from J, with 12 bases between. The chain's CDR3 is CASSDETLGNEKLFF. In DNA, the CDR3 is TGCGCCAGCAGTGACGAAACCCTTGGTAATGAAAAACTGTTTTTT.

This clone was seen only once. The chain carries TRBV19 and TRBJ1-5; D gene unclear. Trimming cost V 1 base and J 1 base, with 8 bases left between them. CDR3 length: 15 amino acids. Germline V gene sequence: CDR1 LNHDA, CDR2 SQIVND (reference sequence). The CDR3 sequence: CASSIGHWSNQPQHF. CDR3 DNA: TGTGCCAGTAGTATAGGACACTGGAGCAATCAGCCCCAGCATTTT.

The V and J genes are TRBV5-4 and TRBJ2-1; 8 positions match TRBD2. Germline V gene data show CDR1 as SGHNT and CDR2 as YYREEE (reference sequence). V shed 3 bases and J 6 bases; nucleotides not matched to a gene: 8. The length of the CDR3 is 15 residues. CDR3 loop: CASSSGGTLPNEQFF. DNA of the CDR3: TGTGCCAGCAGCTCGGGGGGGACCTTACCCAATGAGCAGTTCTTC. Combining the CDR3 with reference TRBV5-4 and TRBJ2-1 gives the whole variable domain ETGVTQSPTHLIKTRGQQVTLRCSSQSGHNTVSWYQQALGQGPQFIFQYYREEENGRGNFPPRFSGLQFPNYSSELNVNALELDDSALYLCASSSGGTLPNEQFFGPGTRLTVL.

The chain uses TRBV27 and TRBJ1-4, with D possibly matching TRBD1 (6 bases). Germline CDR1 is MNHEY and CDR2 is SMNVEV (reference sequence). CDR3 length: 14 amino acids. Trimming pared 7 bases from V and 8 bases from J, leaving 17 bases between. This chain's CDR3 is CASTKQGWQEKLFF. In nucleotides, the CDR3 is TGTGCCAGCACTAAACAGGGTTGGCAGGAAAAACTGTTTTTT.

V usage is TRBV20-1 and J usage is TRBJ2-7, with D perhaps TRBD1 or TRBD2 (6 bases each). Germline CDR1 reads DFQATT; CDR2 reads SNEGSKA (reference sequence). Trimming stripped 3 bases from V and 2 bases from J, with 20 bases between. The CDR3 has 16 amino acids. The CDR3 DNA follows: TGCAGTGCTAGTAAAGGGGGGCGGAGAATTACCTACGAGCAGTACTTC. It yields the protein CSASKGGRRITYEQYF.

This chain links TRBV6-6 with TRBJ2-2; D is uncertain. Trimming cost V 8 bases and J 0 bases, with 10 bases left between them. The CDR3 extends over 14 amino acids. Germline CDR1 and CDR2: MNHNY and SVGAGI (reference sequence). The CDR3 nucleotides read TGTGCCAGCGCTCAGCCCACGAACACCGGGGAGCTGTTTTTT. Its translation: CASAQPTNTGELFF.

The chain recombines TRBV7-6 with TRBJ2-1; TRBD1 is a possible D gene (6 bases). The CDR3 runs 15 residues. The V end lost 8 bases, the J end lost 7 bases, and 21 bases lay between the germline ends. Germline CDR1 SGHVS, CDR2 FNYEAQ. CDR3 DNA sequence: TGTGCCAGCGGATCCAGGGCAGGGGTTTGGAATGAGCAGTTCTTC. Translated: CASGSRAGVWNEQFF.

This clone has more than one count but fewer than ten. V usage is TRBV2 and J usage is TRBJ2-5; D is possibly TRBD2 (6 bases). Per the germline V gene, CDR1 is SNHLY and CDR2 is FYNNEI. The CDR3 runs to 11 residues. V was shortened by 8 bases and J by 9 bases, with 13 bases between the two germline ends. The CDR3: CASRGGEAQYF. The CDR3 DNA reads as TGTGCCAGCCGTGGAGGGGAGGCCCAGTACTTC.

This chain joins TRBV5-1 and TRBJ2-1; no firm D call. The germline V gene has CDR1 SGHRS and CDR2 YFSETQ. V was shortened by 3 bases and J by 6 bases, with 19 bases between the two germline ends. The CDR3 spans 16 residues. DNA for the CDR3: TGCGCCAGCAGCTCCTTGACCCCACCCGAGGCCAATGAGCAGTTCTTC. Its protein product is CASSSLTPPEANEQFF.

The V call is TRBV6-5, the J call TRBJ2-3, with TRBD2 identical over 10 bases. CDR1 MNHEY and CDR2 SVGAGI come from the germline V gene. V lost 10 bases, J lost 3 bases, and 7 bases stayed unmatched. The CDR3 is made up of 14 amino acids. The DNA of the CDR3 is TGTGCCACCCTATCTAGCGGGGGTACAGATACGCAGTATTTT. Amino acids: CATLSSGGTDTQYF.

This clone was detected only once. This chain connects TRBV6-6 to TRBJ2-1; no firm D call. V was pared by 0 bases and J by 6 bases, with 9 bases between. This CDR3 contains 14 residues. Germline V lookup: CDR1 MNHNY, CDR2 SVGAGI (reference sequence). The CDR3 DNA follows: TGTGCCAGCAGTTACTCATATAGCCTCAATGAGCAGTTCTTC. Translation gives CASSYSYSLNEQFF.

V is TRBV5-1 and J is TRBJ2-7; weak D call: TRBD1 (6 bases). Trimming stripped 1 base from V and 3 bases from J, with 11 bases between. CDR3 size: 14 residues. Per the germline V gene, CDR1 is SGHRS and CDR2 is YFSETQ. The CDR3 DNA sequence: TGCGCCAGCAGCTTGACAGGGCCTGGCTACGAGCAGTACTTC. Translating gives CASSLTGPGYEQYF. Combining the CDR3 with reference TRBV5-1 and TRBJ2-7 gives the whole variable domain KAGVTQTPRYLIKTRGQQVTLSCSPISGHRSVSWYQQTPGQGLQFLFEYFSETQRNKGNFPGRFSGRQFSNSRSEMNVSTLELGDSALYLCASSLTGPGYEQYFGPGTRLTVT.

This sequence joins TRBV24-1 and TRBJ2-7, with a possible D match to TRBD1 (7 bases). Trimming removed 6 bases at V and 7 bases at J, with 21 bases between. Germline loops: CDR1 KGHDR, CDR2 SFDVKD. CDR3 length: 15 amino acids. CDR3 sequence (DNA): TGTGCCACCAGTCAAGGGGACAGCCCGGGGGTTGAGCAGTACTTC. Its protein is CATSQGDSPGVEQYF.

The V call is TRBV6-5, the J call TRBJ2-1, with D perhaps TRBD2 (5 bases). The CDR3 covers 15 residues. Trimming left V 8 bases short and J 6 bases short, with 20 bases between. CDR1 is MNHEY, CDR2 SVGAGI, per germline. The CDR3 nucleotides read TGTGCCAGCGATAGGCCTAGTTCGGGATCCAATGAGCAGTTCTTC. Protein product: CASDRPSSGSNEQFF.

The rearrangement joins TRBV6-5 to TRBJ2-5, with TRBD1 matching 7 bases. The CDR3 extends over 13 amino acids. Germline assignment: CDR1 MNHEY and CDR2 SVGAGI. J was trimmed by 6 bases and V by 6 bases; bases with no gene match: 7. The CDR3 spells CASRGEGAKTQYF. The CDR3 DNA reads TGTGCCAGCAGGGGAGAGGGGGCGAAGACCCAGTACTTC.